This record covers a single TCR beta chain. Its specificity is not known. This entry comes from a study of cytomegalovirus exposure and HLA in healthy donors. Findings and limits, study-wide: Per a later analysis, HLA-associated TCR beta chains showed more clonal expansion than other, equally common TCR beta chains.

CDR1 SGHNT and CDR2 YYREEE come from the germline V gene (reference sequence). This CDR3 has 15 amino acids. Trimming stripped 0 bases from V and 1 base from J, with 8 bases between. The PCR made use of 60 Vbeta and 13 Jbeta primers. Sequencing used immunoSEQ multiplex PCR; TCRdb keeps in-frame clones, though not all of them. In the table there are about 180,000 clones, just over 75% of which are singletons. The origin of this receptor is a woman aged 60-75 years in good health and CMV-seropositive. Material for sequencing was PBMCs. J is TRBJ1-5 and V is TRBV5-4, with D unresolved. CDR3 in amino acids: CASSLEPQSNQPQHF. Written as DNA, the CDR3 is TGTGCCAGCAGCTTGGAACCCCAGAGCAATCAGCCCCAGCATTTT.